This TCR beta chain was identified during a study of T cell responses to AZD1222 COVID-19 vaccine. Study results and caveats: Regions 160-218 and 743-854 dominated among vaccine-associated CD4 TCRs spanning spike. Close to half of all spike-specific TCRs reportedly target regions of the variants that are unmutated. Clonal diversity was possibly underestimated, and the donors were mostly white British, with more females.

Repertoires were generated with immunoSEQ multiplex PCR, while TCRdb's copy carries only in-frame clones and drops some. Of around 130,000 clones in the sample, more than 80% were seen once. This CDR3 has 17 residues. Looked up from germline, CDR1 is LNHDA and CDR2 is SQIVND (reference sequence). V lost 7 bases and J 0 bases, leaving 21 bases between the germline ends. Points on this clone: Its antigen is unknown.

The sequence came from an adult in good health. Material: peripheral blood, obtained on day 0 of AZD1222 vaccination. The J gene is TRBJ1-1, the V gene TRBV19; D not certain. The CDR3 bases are TGTGCCAGTAATATGCCGGCCGTAAAGAAAATGAACACTGAAGCTTTCTTT. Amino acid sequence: CASNMPAVKKMNTEAFF.